The 6 T cell receptor beta chains presented below share a single source sample, sequenced in a study of blood T cell repertoires in COVID-19. Only in-frame clones appear in the TCRdb table, and some are missing; sequencing was by immunoSEQ multiplex PCR. The repertoire has 300,000 to 400,000 clones, approximately 90% of them found once; the top ten carry approximately 10%. Sequenced input: peripheral blood. These receptors were obtained from a man younger than 45 with COVID-19, enrolled during active disease.

V gene TRBV28 combines with J gene TRBJ1-1, with 8 bases aligning to TRBD1. The CDR3 sequence is 19 residues long. CDR1 is MDHEN and CDR2 is SYDVKM in the germline V gene. The trim removed 2 bases at V and 0 bases at J, leaving 14 bases unmatched. CDR3 nucleotide sequence: TGTGCCAGCAGTTTAGAACTCTTAGCAGGGGGCATAATGAACACTGAAGCTTTCTTT. It is translated as CASSLELLAGGIMNTEAFF.

The chain joins TRBV19 to TRBJ2-2, with D possibly matching TRBD1 (8 bases). Germline loops: CDR1 LNHDA, CDR2 SQIVND (reference sequence). The V end was cut by 4 bases, the J end by 4 bases, with 13 bases between. The CDR3 consists of 15 residues. The CDR3 sequence: CASSTTGEGTGELFF. The CDR3 nucleotides are TGTGCCAGTAGTACGACAGGGGAGGGCACCGGGGAGCTGTTTTTT.

In this sample, this clone turned up a few times. The rearrangement links TRBV3-1 (or the pseudogene TRBV3-2) to TRBJ2-7, with TRBD1 identical over 11 bases. The CDR3 runs 16 residues. The germline V gene has CDR1 LGHDT and CDR2 YNNKEL (reference sequence). Trimming cost V 0 bases and J 3 bases; bases outside gene matches: 4. CDR3: CASSQDRTGGFYEQYF. The CDR3 region has the DNA TGTGCCAGCAGCCAAGATCGGACAGGGGGCTTCTACGAGCAGTACTTC.

The J gene is TRBJ2-7, the V gene TRBV5-1; 9 nucleotides align to TRBD1. The CDR3 runs 13 residues. Per the germline V gene, CDR1 is SGHRS and CDR2 is YFSETQ. Trimming removed 4 bases from V and 6 bases from J; junction bases left unmatched: 5. CDR3 sequence (DNA): TGCGCCAGCAGCCCAGGGGACAGGGTCGAGCAGTACTTC. Protein: CASSPGDRVEQYF.

V and J are TRBV18 and TRBJ1-1, with 9 bases that match TRBD1. The CDR3 runs to 15 residues. The J segment lost 6 bases and the V segment lost 3 bases, leaving 8 bases of the junction unmatched. Germline V gene data show CDR1 as KGHSH and CDR2 as LQKENI. The CDR3 region is CASSPINRGPPEAFF. The CDR3, as DNA: TGTGCCAGCTCACCCATAAACAGGGGGCCCCCTGAAGCTTTCTTT.

The J gene is TRBJ2-7, the V gene TRBV19; possible D gene TRBD1, 5 bases. The CDR3 is made up of 14 amino acids. Trimming took off 3 bases at V and 2 bases at J, with 11 bases between the two ends. CDR1 is LNHDA, CDR2 SQIVND, per germline (reference sequence). CDR3 in DNA: TGTGCCAGTAGTATCCAGGGTGGGGCCTACGAGCAGTACTTC. Translation gives CASSIQGGAYEQYF.